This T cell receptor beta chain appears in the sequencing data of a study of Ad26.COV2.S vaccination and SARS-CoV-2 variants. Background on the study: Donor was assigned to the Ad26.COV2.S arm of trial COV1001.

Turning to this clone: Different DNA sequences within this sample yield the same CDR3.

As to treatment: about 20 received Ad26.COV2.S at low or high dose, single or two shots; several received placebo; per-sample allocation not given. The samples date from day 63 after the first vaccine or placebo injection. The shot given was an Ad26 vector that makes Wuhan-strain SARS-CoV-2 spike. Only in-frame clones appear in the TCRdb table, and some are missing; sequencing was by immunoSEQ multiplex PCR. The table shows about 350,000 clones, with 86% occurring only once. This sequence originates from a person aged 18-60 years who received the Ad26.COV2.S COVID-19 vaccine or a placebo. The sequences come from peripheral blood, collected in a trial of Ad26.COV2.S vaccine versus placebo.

CDR3 loop: CSASGETQYF. The CDR3 coding sequence is TGCAGTGCTAGTGGGGAGACCCAGTACTTC. This rearrangement joins TRBV20-1 to TRBJ2-5; D not certain. From germline, CDR1 is DFQATT and CDR2 SNEGSKA (reference sequence). This CDR3 comprises 10 residues. The V end was cut by 3 bases, the J end by 5 bases, with 4 bases between.